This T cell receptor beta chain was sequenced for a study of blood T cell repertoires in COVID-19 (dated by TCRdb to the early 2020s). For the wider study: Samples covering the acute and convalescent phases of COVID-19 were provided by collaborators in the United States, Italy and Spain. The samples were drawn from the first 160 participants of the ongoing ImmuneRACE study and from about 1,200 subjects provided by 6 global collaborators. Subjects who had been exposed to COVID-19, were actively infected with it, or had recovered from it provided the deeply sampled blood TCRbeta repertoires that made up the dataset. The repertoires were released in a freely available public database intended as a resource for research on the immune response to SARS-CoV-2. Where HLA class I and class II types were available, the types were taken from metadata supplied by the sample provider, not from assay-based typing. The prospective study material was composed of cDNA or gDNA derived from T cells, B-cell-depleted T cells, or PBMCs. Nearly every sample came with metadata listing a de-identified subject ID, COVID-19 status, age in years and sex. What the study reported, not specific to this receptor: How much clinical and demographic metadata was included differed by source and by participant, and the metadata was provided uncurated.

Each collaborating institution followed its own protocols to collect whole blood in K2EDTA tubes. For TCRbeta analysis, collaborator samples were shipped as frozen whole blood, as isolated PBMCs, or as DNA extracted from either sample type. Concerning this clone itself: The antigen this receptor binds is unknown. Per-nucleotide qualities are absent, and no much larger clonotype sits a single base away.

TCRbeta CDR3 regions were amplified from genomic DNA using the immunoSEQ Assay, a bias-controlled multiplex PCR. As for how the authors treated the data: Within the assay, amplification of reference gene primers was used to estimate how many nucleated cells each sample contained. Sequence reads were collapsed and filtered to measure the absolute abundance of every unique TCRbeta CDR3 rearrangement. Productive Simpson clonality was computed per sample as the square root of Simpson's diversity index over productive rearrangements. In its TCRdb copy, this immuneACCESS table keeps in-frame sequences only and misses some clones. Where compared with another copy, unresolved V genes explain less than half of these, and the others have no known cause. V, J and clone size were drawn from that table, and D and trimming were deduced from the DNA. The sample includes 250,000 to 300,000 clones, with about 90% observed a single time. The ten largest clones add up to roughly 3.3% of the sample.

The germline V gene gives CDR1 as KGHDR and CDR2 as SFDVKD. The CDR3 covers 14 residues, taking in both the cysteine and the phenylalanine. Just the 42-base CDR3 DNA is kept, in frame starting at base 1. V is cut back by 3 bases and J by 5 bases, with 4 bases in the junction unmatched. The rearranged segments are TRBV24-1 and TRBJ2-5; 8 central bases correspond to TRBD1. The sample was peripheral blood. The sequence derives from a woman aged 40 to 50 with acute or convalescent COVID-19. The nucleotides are TGTGCCACCAGTGATCCCACAGGGGGGGAGACCCAGTACTTC. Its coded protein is CATSDPTGGETQYF.